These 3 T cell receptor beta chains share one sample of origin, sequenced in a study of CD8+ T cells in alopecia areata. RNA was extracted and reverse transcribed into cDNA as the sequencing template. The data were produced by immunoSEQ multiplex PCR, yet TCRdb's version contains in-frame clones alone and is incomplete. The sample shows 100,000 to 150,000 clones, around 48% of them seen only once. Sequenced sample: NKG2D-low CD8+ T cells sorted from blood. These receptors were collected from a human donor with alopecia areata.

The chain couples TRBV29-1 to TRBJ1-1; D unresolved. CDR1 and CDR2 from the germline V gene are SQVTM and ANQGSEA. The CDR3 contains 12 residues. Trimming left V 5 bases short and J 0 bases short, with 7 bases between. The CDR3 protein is CSVWALNTEAFF. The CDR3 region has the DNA TGCAGCGTTTGGGCACTGAACACTGAAGCTTTCTTT.

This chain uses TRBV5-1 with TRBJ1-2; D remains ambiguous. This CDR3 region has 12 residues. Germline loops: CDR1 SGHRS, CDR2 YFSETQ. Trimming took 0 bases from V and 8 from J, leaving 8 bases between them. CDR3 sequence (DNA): TGCGCCAGCAGCTTGGGGCAGGAGGGCTACACCTTC. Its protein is CASSLGQEGYTF.

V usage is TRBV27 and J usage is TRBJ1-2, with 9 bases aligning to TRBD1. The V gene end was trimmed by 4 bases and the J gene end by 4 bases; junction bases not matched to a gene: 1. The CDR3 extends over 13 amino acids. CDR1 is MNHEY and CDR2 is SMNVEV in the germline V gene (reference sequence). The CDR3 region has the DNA TGTGCCAGCAGTTCGACAGGGGGCTATGGCTACACCTTC. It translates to CASSSTGGYGYTF.